These 5 T cell receptor beta chains came from one sample sequenced in a study of CD8 T cells in ankylosing spondylitis. Using its own MiXCR run on the 5' RACE reads, TCRdb lists one record per CDR3 protein. Of about 230,000 distinct CDR3 sequences listed, roughly 8% are singletons. The sample was blood, either unsorted or a sorted T cell fraction (not recorded which). The receptor source for this set is a female donor with ankylosing spondylitis or in good health (not recorded which).

This clonotype was detected many times. V is TRBV3-1 and J is TRBJ1-5; D not certain. The CDR3 has 13 amino acids. Germline V lookup: CDR1 LGHDT, CDR2 YNNKEL (reference sequence). The V end lost 1 base, the J end lost 6 bases, and 7 bases lay between the germline ends. The CDR3 sequence: CASSQVGSQPQHF. The CDR3 bases are TGTGCCAGCAGCCAAGTGGGGAGTCAGCCCCAGCATTTT.

There are many counts of this clonotype. This chain connects TRBV5-1 to TRBJ2-5; D is uncertain. This CDR3 has 13 amino acids. Trimming removed 3 bases from V and 5 bases from J, with 11 bases in between. The germline V gene has CDR1 SGHRS and CDR2 YFSETQ. CDR3 DNA: TGCGCCAGCAGCTGGGTGTTAGGGGAGACCCAGTACTTC. This codes for CASSWVLGETQYF.

There are many counts of this clonotype. This chain connects TRBV7-9 to TRBJ1-1; D gene unclear. In germline, CDR1 is SEHNR, CDR2 FQNEAQ (reference sequence). The germline V and J ends were trimmed by 2 bases and 3 bases, with 7 bases remaining between them. The CDR3 consists of 13 residues. DNA of the CDR3: TGTGCCAGCAGCTTAAGGGCGGACACTGAAGCTTTCTTT. Amino acids: CASSLRADTEAFF. Using reference TRBV7-9 and TRBJ1-1 for the parts outside the CDR3, the full variable domain is DTGVSQNPRHKITKRGQNVTFRCDPISEHNRLYWYRQTLGQGPEFLTYFQNEAQLEKSRLLSDRFSAERPKGSFSTLEIQRTEQGDSAMYLCASSLRADTEAFFGQGTRLTVV.

This clonotype showed up many times. The rearrangement joins TRBV12-3 or TRBV12-4 to TRBJ2-1; perhaps TRBD2 as D (5 bases). The CDR3 is made up of 12 amino acids. V was pared by 3 bases and J by 9 bases, with 9 bases between. This CDR3 reads CASSFGAGEQFF. The CDR3 coding sequence is TGTGCCAGCAGTTTTGGCGCGGGTGAGCAGTTCTTC.

The gene calls are TRBV25-1 and TRBJ1-1; TRBD1 is a possible D gene (6 bases). With 5 bases removed from V and 8 bases from J, the gap between germline ends came to 9 bases. The CDR3 sequence is 11 residues long. The germline gives CDR1 MGHDK, CDR2 SYGVNS. The CDR3 protein is CASSIGTEAFF. DNA for the CDR3: TGTGCCAGCAGTATCGGGACAGAAGCTTTCTTT.